Following are 31 T cell receptor beta chains from one sample sequenced in a study of blood T cell repertoires in COVID-19. The method was immunoSEQ multiplex PCR; TCRdb's version includes in-frame clones alone and lacks a portion of them. The data show fewer than 350,000 clones, about nine tenths seen once. The sequencing input was PBMCs or T cells enriched from blood (not recorded which). All receptors derive from a man between 60 and 75 years old who had recovered from COVID-19.

V usage is TRBV5-1 and J usage is TRBJ1-3; 8 bases line up with TRBD1. The V gene end was trimmed by 3 bases and the J gene end by 9 bases; junction bases not matched to a gene: 8. The CDR3 covers 14 residues. CDR1 is SGHRS, CDR2 YFSETQ, per germline. The CDR3 bases are TGCGCCAGCAGCTCGACAGGGGCCGGGGGCACCATATATTTT. Protein sequence: CASSSTGAGGTIYF.

The chain employs TRBV5-8 and TRBJ1-5; no clear D. There are 14 residues in the CDR3. The ends were cut back, 5 bases at V and 5 bases at J, with 14 bases in the middle. Germline V gives CDR1 SGHTS, CDR2 YDEGEE. The CDR3 bases are TGTGCCAGCAGGGTTTGGGCAGGTGATCAGCCCCAGCATTTT. Protein sequence: CASRVWAGDQPQHF.

This chain joins TRBV6-5 and TRBJ1-2, with 8 bases that match TRBD1. Germline lookup yields CDR1 MNHEY and CDR2 SVGAGI. CDR3 length: 15 residues. Germline trimming cut 4 bases from V and 5 bases from J; bases unmatched to any gene: 9. Written as DNA, the CDR3 is TGTGCCAGCAGTTCCCCAGCAGGGGGCGGGTATGGCTACACCTTC. This sequence encodes CASSSPAGGGYGYTF.

The CDR3 DNA reads TGTGCCAGCTCACTAGCGGGAGGGGCCTACAATGAGCAGTTCTTC. Protein sequence: CASSLAGGAYNEQFF. The V gene is TRBV18, the J gene TRBJ2-1, with TRBD2 matching 11 bases. Losses at the gene ends were 4 bases for V and 2 bases for J; bases not matched to a gene: 1. This CDR3 is 15 amino acids long. Germline CDR1 and CDR2: KGHSH and LQKENI.

The chain links TRBV28 to TRBJ2-1; D is possibly TRBD2 (6 bases). The CDR3 runs to 15 residues. Trimming pared 5 bases from V and 7 bases from J, leaving 18 bases between. Germline-derived CDR1 and CDR2 are MDHEN and SYDVKM. CDR3 DNA sequence: TGTGCCAGCAGTCTTCTGGGGCGGGGAGGTAATGAGCAGTTCTTC. Translating it yields CASSLLGRGGNEQFF.

The CDR3 DNA is TGTGCCAGCAGCGTAGGTTCGGCAACTAATGAAAAACTGTTTTTT. It translates to CASSVGSATNEKLFF. The V and J genes are TRBV9 and TRBJ1-4; D remains unclear. V was cut by 0 bases and J by 0 bases, with 6 bases left in between. The CDR3 has 15 residues. CDR1 SGDLS and CDR2 YYNGEE come from the germline V gene.

This chain connects TRBV18 to TRBJ1-3, with TRBD1 matching 11 bases. Germline values: CDR1 KGHSH, CDR2 LQKENI. Trimming removed 2 bases from V and 2 bases from J; junction bases left unmatched: 2. The length of the CDR3 is 16 residues. The CDR3 spells CASSPGQGAAGNTIYF. CDR3 DNA sequence: TGTGCCAGCTCACCAGGACAGGGGGCGGCTGGAAACACCATATATTTT.

The chain couples TRBV10-3 to TRBJ2-1; D is possibly TRBD2 (6 bases). This CDR3 spans 17 amino acids. V lost 0 bases and J 3 bases, leaving 15 bases between the germline ends. Germline CDR1 reads ENHRY; CDR2 reads SYGVKD. CDR3 DNA sequence: TGTGCCATCAGTGAGTCGACTGGCGGGACCCTCTACAATGAGCAGTTCTTC. It encodes CAISESTGGTLYNEQFF.

The V gene is TRBV19, the J gene TRBJ2-7, with 7 positions matching TRBD1. Germline V gives CDR1 LNHDA, CDR2 SQIVND (reference sequence). The CDR3 has 14 residues. V shed 4 bases and J 5 bases; nucleotides not matched to a gene: 8. The CDR3 DNA reads TGTGCCAGTAGTAGTCGGCAGGGGGACGACGAGCAGTACTTC. As protein: CASSSRQGDDEQYF.

The rearrangement uses TRBV11-2 and TRBJ2-7; TRBD2 agrees at 11 bases. V dropped 2 bases and J dropped 4; count of bases not matched to a gene: 10. Germline lookup yields CDR1 SGHAT and CDR2 FQNNGV. There are 17 residues in the CDR3. The CDR3 sequence: CASSLIVGIAGGYEQYF. CDR3 bases: TGTGCCAGCAGCTTAATAGTTGGGATAGCGGGAGGGTACGAGCAGTACTTC.

The chain combines TRBV5-1 with TRBJ2-1; 14 bases fit TRBD2. After removal of 3 bases from V and 8 bases from J, the junction contained 10 bases not matched to a gene. The CDR3 has 17 amino acids. CDR1 SGHRS and CDR2 YFSETQ come from the germline V gene. The DNA of the CDR3 is TGCGCCAGCAGCTCGGGGACTAGCGGGAGTTGGTTCGATGAGCAGTTCTTC. Protein sequence: CASSSGTSGSWFDEQFF.

The gene calls are TRBV7-2 and TRBJ2-7, with D perhaps TRBD1 (6 bases). Germline CDR1 and CDR2: SGHTA and FQGNSA. The CDR3 covers 14 residues. Trimming left V 1 base short and J 6 bases short, with 13 bases between. The CDR3 DNA sequence: TGTGCCAGCAGCTTAGTTGGACAGAGCTCCGAGCAGTACTTC. Translated: CASSLVGQSSEQYF.

The table lists this clone with a count of one. The chain links TRBV29-1 to TRBJ2-5; D may be TRBD2 (6 bases). CDR1 SQVTM and CDR2 ANQGSEA come from the germline V gene. The CDR3 contains 12 residues. Between the trimmed V and J ends, which lost 7 bases and 5 bases, there was a span of 14 bases. CDR3 region: CSESGTGETQYF. In DNA form, the CDR3 reads TGCAGCGAATCCGGGACTGGGGAGACCCAGTACTTC.

This sequence joins TRBV24-1 and TRBJ1-1; D is undetermined. The ends were cut back, 4 bases at V and 6 bases at J, with 11 bases in the middle. The CDR3 sequence is 13 residues long. Germline V gene data show CDR1 as KGHDR and CDR2 as SFDVKD. The CDR3 coding sequence is TGTGCCACCAGTGACAGGCTCACTTCTGAAGCTTTCTTT. It codes for CATSDRLTSEAFF.

The V call is TRBV6-5, the J call TRBJ1-1; D is possibly TRBD1 (5 bases). This CDR3 has 14 residues. Germline V gives CDR1 MNHEY, CDR2 SVGAGI. V lost 4 bases, J lost 6 bases, and 15 bases lay in between. The DNA for the CDR3 is TGTGCCAGCAGTTCAGCAGGGATAAGGGCTGAAGCTTTCTTT. The encoded protein is CASSSAGIRAEAFF.

The chain recombines TRBV5-1 with TRBJ1-2; D not certain. Germline CDR1 and CDR2: SGHRS and YFSETQ. V was cut by 0 bases and J by 2 bases, with 5 bases left in between. The CDR3 contains 13 residues. CDR3 sequence (DNA): TGCGCCAGCAGCTTGGCCTCGAACTATGGCTACACCTTC. Its protein product is CASSLASNYGYTF.

CDR3 protein: CASSQDLGTGGKEKLFF. The CDR3 nucleotides read TGCGCCAGCAGCCAAGACTTAGGGACAGGGGGCAAAGAAAAACTGTTTTTT. This chain connects TRBV4-1 to TRBJ1-4, with TRBD1 matching over 12 bases. The CDR3 sequence is 17 residues long. Trimming took 0 bases from V and 8 from J; bases not matched to a gene: 7. Germline assignment: CDR1 MGHRA and CDR2 YSYEKL.

V and J are TRBV27 and TRBJ1-1; TRBD1 matches 9 bases. Germline trimming cut 7 bases from V and 3 bases from J; bases unmatched to any gene: 12. This CDR3 region has 16 residues. Germline V lookup: CDR1 MNHEY, CDR2 SMNVEV (reference sequence). As DNA, the CDR3 is TGTGCCAGCACCCCTGGACAGGGGAGAATTTACACTGAAGCTTTCTTT. Protein sequence: CASTPGQGRIYTEAFF.

J is TRBJ2-1 and V is TRBV11-3; 9 bases are shared with TRBD1. The CDR3 sequence is 16 residues long. V trimming: 3 bases; J trimming: 5 bases; junction bases outside the gene matches: 8. The V gene's germline CDR1 is SGHNT and CDR2 YENEEA. The CDR3 reads CASSFSGQGEHNEQFF. The CDR3 nucleotides are TGTGCCAGCAGCTTCTCGGGACAGGGAGAACACAATGAGCAGTTCTTC. The full variable domain, its missing parts supplied by reference TRBV11-3 and TRBJ2-1, is EAGVVQSPRYKIIEKKQPVAFWCNPISGHNTLYWYLQNLGQGPELLIRYENEEAVDDSQLPKDRFSAERLKGVDSTLKIQPAELGDSAVYLCASSFSGQGEHNEQFFGPGTRLTVL.

The J gene is TRBJ1-2, the V gene TRBV6-6, with 7 positions matching TRBD1. The CDR3 length is 15 residues. The ends lost 2 bases at V and 2 bases at J; junction bases unmatched: 5. CDR1 is MNHNY and CDR2 is SVGAGI in the germline V gene (reference sequence). CDR3 sequence reads: CASSYAAGGNYGYTF. The CDR3 nucleotides are TGTGCCAGCAGTTACGCGGCAGGGGGAAACTATGGCTACACCTTC.

The chain links TRBV18 to TRBJ2-7, with 10 nucleotides matching TRBD2. Unmatched junction bases numbered 2, after V lost 4 bases and J lost 2 bases. The CDR3 length is 14 residues. The V gene's germline CDR1 is KGHSH and CDR2 LQKENI. For the CDR3, the DNA is TGTGCCAGCTCACGACTAGCGGGCACCTACGAGCAGTACTTC. It specifies CASSRLAGTYEQYF. Combining the CDR3 with reference TRBV18 and TRBJ2-7 gives the whole variable domain NAGVMQNPRHLVRRRGQEARLRCSPMKGHSHVYWYRQLPEEGLKFMVYLQKENIIDESGMPKERFSAEFPKEGPSILRIQQVVRGDSAAYFCASSRLAGTYEQYFGPGTRLTVT.

As to this clone: One junction end does not reproduce the germline sequence, and a read error may be involved. The J gene is TRBJ1-5, the V gene TRBV6-2 or TRBV6-3; D is unclear. The CDR3 extends over 14 amino acids. Germline CDR1 is MNHEY and CDR2 is SVGEGT. The CDR3, as DNA: TGTGCCAGCAGTAACTCTATTCTAAATCAGCCCCAGCATTTT. Translation gives CASSNSILNQPQHF.

The V call is TRBV25-1, the J call TRBJ2-7, with 12 bases matching TRBD1. From germline, CDR1 is MGHDK and CDR2 SYGVNS. Trimming removed 6 bases from V and 10 bases from J; junction bases left unmatched: 7. CDR3 length equals 13 residues. CDR3 sequence: CASRGTGGYPQYF. The CDR3 DNA reads as TGTGCCAGCAGGGGGACAGGGGGCTACCCCCAGTACTTC.

The chain recombines TRBV7-2 with TRBJ2-6, with 7 bases matching TRBD1. The ends lost 10 bases at V and 4 bases at J; junction bases unmatched: 4. CDR3 length: 13 residues. Germline CDR1 SGHTA, CDR2 FQGNSA. The CDR3 region has the DNA TGTGCCACCGGGACAGCCGGGGCCAACGTCCTGACTTTC. It translates to CATGTAGANVLTF. The full variable domain, with the rest looked up from reference TRBV7-2 and TRBJ2-6, is GAGVSQSPSNKVTEKGKDVELRCDPISGHTALYWYRQSLGQGLEFLIYFQGNSAPDKSGLPSDRFSAERTGGSVSTLTIQRTQQEDSAVYLCATGTAGANVLTFGAGSRLTVL.

The CDR3 sequence is CASSLLNTGELFF. The DNA of the CDR3 is TGTGCCAGCAGCTTGCTGAACACCGGGGAGCTGTTTTTT. This chain links TRBV5-5 with TRBJ2-2; no clear D gene. The CDR3 contains 13 residues. From germline, CDR1 is SGHKS and CDR2 YYEKEE (reference sequence). With 1 base removed from V and 1 base from J, the gap between germline ends came to 2 bases.

The chain couples TRBV30 to TRBJ2-7, with TRBD2 matching over 8 bases. Germline lookup yields CDR1 GTSNPN and CDR2 SVGIG (reference sequence). V was clipped by 2 bases and J by 3 bases; unmatched bases: 9. The CDR3 extends over 15 amino acids. This CDR3 reads CAWSPSGRVFYEQYF. CDR3 nucleotides: TGTGCCTGGAGTCCCAGCGGGAGAGTGTTCTACGAGCAGTACTTC.

This clone has a single count. The rearrangement links TRBV6-5 to TRBJ1-1; D gene unclear. Trimming cost V 6 bases and J 5 bases, with 10 bases left between them. CDR3 length: 12 amino acids. The germline gives CDR1 MNHEY, CDR2 SVGAGI. DNA of the CDR3: TGTGCCAGCAGCCCGACGGAGACTGAAGCTTTCTTT. Amino acids: CASSPTETEAFF.

The chain links TRBV28 to TRBJ1-1, with D maybe TRBD1 (6 bases). Germline V gives CDR1 MDHEN, CDR2 SYDVKM. V was cut by 5 bases and J by 5 bases, with 9 bases left in between. The CDR3 spans 12 residues. CDR3 residues: CASSHRVTEAFF. The DNA of the CDR3 is TGTGCCAGCAGTCACAGGGTTACTGAAGCTTTCTTT.

This clone appeared a few times. The genes are TRBV5-1 and TRBJ2-1; TRBD1 matches 7 bases. The CDR3 runs 19 residues. Per germline, CDR1 SGHRS and CDR2 YFSETQ. J was trimmed by 0 bases and V by 4 bases; bases with no gene match: 16. The CDR3 sequence is CASSDPLTYRDSSYNEQFF. For the CDR3, the DNA is TGCGCCAGCAGCGATCCATTAACGTACCGGGACAGCTCCTACAATGAGCAGTTCTTC. Drawing the rest from reference TRBV5-1 and TRBJ2-1, the complete variable domain is KAGVTQTPRYLIKTRGQQVTLSCSPISGHRSVSWYQQTPGQGLQFLFEYFSETQRNKGNFPGRFSGRQFSNSRSEMNVSTLELGDSALYLCASSDPLTYRDSSYNEQFFGPGTRLTVL.

The chain carries TRBV5-1 and TRBJ1-1; 9 bases agree with TRBD1. This CDR3 is 16 amino acids long. The trim removed 0 bases at V and 0 bases at J, leaving 3 bases unmatched. The germline gives CDR1 SGHRS, CDR2 YFSETQ. DNA for the CDR3: TGCGCCAGCAGCTTGGGGACAGGGGCTATGAACACTGAAGCTTTCTTT. This encodes CASSLGTGAMNTEAFF.

The chain is built from TRBV28 and TRBJ1-5; D uncertain. V was trimmed by 2 bases and J by 7 bases, leaving 12 bases between them. The germline gives CDR1 MDHEN, CDR2 SYDVKM. The CDR3 contains 14 residues. CDR3 nucleotide sequence: TGTGCCAGCAGTTTACGCCTAGATCGACAGCCCCAGCATTTT. Translated, it gives CASSLRLDRQPQHF.